Given below is one T cell receptor beta chain in context. Its target is unknown. Germline lookup yields CDR1 KGHSH and CDR2 LQKENI. This CDR3 is 13 amino acids long. V was pared by 1 base and J by 1 base, with 4 bases between. These data originate in a study of chemoradiotherapy in HPV16-positive cancers. At the level of the study: Candidate HPV-specific T-cell clones and common TCR motifs came from functional assays in a couple of HPV16-positive patients. Study-level findings and limits: Candidate HPV-specific clones and E7-related TCR motifs grew in tumor during treatment.

Sequenced by immunoSEQ multiplex PCR; TCRdb stores in-frame clones only, minus some. The sample gives about 20,000 clones, about 86% of which show up once; 4% to 5.5% is in the top ten. Over chemoradiotherapy, repertoires were sampled more than once. The V gene is TRBV18, the J gene TRBJ1-1; no clear D gene. Specimen: blood, collected from a patient who underwent chemoradiotherapy. This clonotype originated in a human donor with HPV-associated anogenital cancer. DNA for the CDR3: TGTGCCAGCTCACCACAACAGAACACTGAAGCTTTCTTT. It translates to CASSPQQNTEAFF.